This entry describes one T cell receptor beta chain. Antigen unknown. Participating donors were healthy, HIV-negative adults free of recent acute infections or vaccinations. These data belong to a study of shared clonotypes between healthy human individuals. The CDR3 totals 15 residues. Germline values: CDR1 WSHSY, CDR2 SAAADI. V dropped 3 bases and J dropped 7; count of bases not matched to a gene: 4. Study-wide results and limits: Sampling included only blood; tissue repertoires likely differ. Donors were few, which limited the genetic and exposure-history diversity represented.

The authors ran the assay at deep level. This table comes from immunoSEQ multiplex PCR, and its TCRdb copy is limited to in-frame clones, with some not included. This sample yields some 500,000 clones, of which roughly three quarters are seen a single time; about 12% belongs to the top ten. The TCR was taken from a woman in her forties in good health. Some clones in this sample may be carry-over from other donors' samples. The sample was PBMCs. V is TRBV10-2 and J is TRBJ1-4; TRBD1 matches 11 bases. The DNA for the CDR3 is TGCGCCAGCAGTGATCCGGGACAGGGGGGTGAAAAACTGTTTTTT. As protein: CASSDPGQGGEKLFF.